The rows below give T cell receptor beta chains drawn from one sample of a study of somatic mutations in cytotoxic T cells in rheumatoid arthritis. Sequenced by immunoSEQ multiplex PCR; TCRdb stores in-frame clones only, minus some. Among some 18,000 clones listed, 74% were seen once. Sequencing input: CD8+ T cells sorted from blood. The origin of the receptors is a man aged 60 to 75 in good health. Each CDR3 is given with its conserved first and last residue. Fields, in order: CDR3 length, V gene, J gene, CDR3 protein.

13	TRBV29-1	TRBJ2-5	CSVDDGIQETQYF
15	TRBV4-1	TRBJ2-7	CASSQGLAGAYEQYF
13	TRBV7-8	TRBJ2-7	CASSGEQGYEQYF
19	TRBV2	TRBJ1-6	CASSHDEEVSRSYNSPLHF
18	TRBV5-1	TRBJ2-4	CASSGGLAGGQAKNIQYF
8	TRBV20-1	TRBJ2-7	CSASSSHF
15	TRBV7-2	TRBJ2-1	CASSLEWDWDNEQFF
16	TRBV7-7	TRBJ2-2	CASSLGPAGGTGELFF
16	TRBV19	TRBJ1-4	CASSPRLGSTNEKLFF
14	TRBV4-1	TRBJ2-7	CASSPSDISYEQYF
12	TRBV27	TRBJ1-2	CASRAGLRGYTF
15	TRBV29-1	TRBJ1-5	CSVSDSTGGYQPQHF
20	TRBV2	TRBJ2-1	CASSEVGPGQLYSSYNEQFF
16	TRBV30	TRBJ2-1	CAWSRLAGGLYNEQFF
15	TRBV9	TRBJ2-3	CASSVGTASTDTQYF
14	TRBV5-4	TRBJ1-2	CASSATGTNYGYTF
18	TRBV27	TRBJ2-1	CASTPLYSGDGQGYEQFF
13	TRBV11-2	TRBJ2-1	CASSFPEVYEQFF
15	TRBV9	TRBJ1-3	CASSSDRSAGNTIYF
14	TRBV29-1	TRBJ2-1	CSVSLAGGDNEQFF
14	TRBV6-5	TRBJ1-6	CASSYGTGGAPLHF
13	TRBV6-1	TRBJ2-2	CASSEDSTGELFF
15	TRBV10-3	TRBJ2-7	CAISWTSGSSYEQYF
14	TRBV28	TRBJ2-3	CASSLQGAADTQYF
10	TRBV6-5	TRBJ1-2	CATKYYGYTF
17	TRBV5-4	TRBJ1-5	CASSVQLLKESRQPQHF
15	TRBV27	TRBJ1-2	CASSPLQGGRHGYTF
15	TRBV9	TRBJ2-7	CASSAEGGSGYEQYF
16	TRBV11-3	TRBJ2-3	CASSLRTSGRPDTQYF
15	TRBV6-5	TRBJ1-2	CASKIQGSLEDGYTF
15	TRBV7-8	TRBJ2-7	CASSLVSGRSYEQYF
13	TRBV5-1	TRBJ2-7	CASSLGASKEQYF
16	TRBV2	TRBJ2-3	CASSEGLAGARDTQYF
15	TRBV11-1	TRBJ2-7	CASSLGTSGRAEQYF
18	TRBV4-3	TRBJ2-3	CASSQDPLAGGVTDTQYF
14	TRBV25-1	TRBJ2-5	CASSEYEFQETQYF
14	TRBV7-9	TRBJ1-6	CASSRQGATSPLHF
13	TRBV5-6	TRBJ2-3	CASSLTSSDTQYF
18	TRBV10-3	TRBJ2-1	CAISEGPGGGPDYNEQFF
17	TRBV4-1	TRBJ2-3	CASSPTLAGGLTDTQYF
15	TRBV5-1	TRBJ2-1	CASSLGTDLYNEQFF
14	TRBV7-9	TRBJ2-3	CASSLGLSTDTQYF
16	TRBV6-5	TRBJ2-1	CASSYRAGAEYNEQFF
14	TRBV27	TRBJ2-3	CASSETQGSDTQYF
15	TRBV7-2	TRBJ2-7	CASSLVAETGYEQYF
13	TRBV19	TRBJ1-1	CASSATGNTEAFF
11	TRBV20-1	TRBJ1-1	CSATRGTEAFF
15	TRBV27	TRBJ2-5	CASSLGLAGLEAQYF
16	TRBV4-1	TRBJ2-7	CASSQGSAGPSYEQYF
12	TRBV7-6	TRBJ2-4	CASSSGKNIQYF
17	TRBV5-1	TRBJ2-5	CASSLATSGLLQETQYF
15	TRBV27	TRBJ2-7	CASSLSASGSYEQYF
16	TRBV7-3	TRBJ2-2	CASSAFSGRSSGELFF
14	TRBV2	TRBJ2-7	CASRVRLAAYEQYF
15	TRBV2	TRBJ2-5	CASSEGRVGIKTQYF
15	TRBV6-4	TRBJ2-1	CASSDSLAGYNEQFF
15	TRBV25-1	TRBJ1-1	CASSEYRQGGTEAFF
14	TRBV6-5	TRBJ2-2	CASSYSGATGELFF
14	TRBV27	TRBJ1-5	CASSLTGFDQPQHF
13	TRBV6-1	TRBJ2-7	CASSEARSYEQYF